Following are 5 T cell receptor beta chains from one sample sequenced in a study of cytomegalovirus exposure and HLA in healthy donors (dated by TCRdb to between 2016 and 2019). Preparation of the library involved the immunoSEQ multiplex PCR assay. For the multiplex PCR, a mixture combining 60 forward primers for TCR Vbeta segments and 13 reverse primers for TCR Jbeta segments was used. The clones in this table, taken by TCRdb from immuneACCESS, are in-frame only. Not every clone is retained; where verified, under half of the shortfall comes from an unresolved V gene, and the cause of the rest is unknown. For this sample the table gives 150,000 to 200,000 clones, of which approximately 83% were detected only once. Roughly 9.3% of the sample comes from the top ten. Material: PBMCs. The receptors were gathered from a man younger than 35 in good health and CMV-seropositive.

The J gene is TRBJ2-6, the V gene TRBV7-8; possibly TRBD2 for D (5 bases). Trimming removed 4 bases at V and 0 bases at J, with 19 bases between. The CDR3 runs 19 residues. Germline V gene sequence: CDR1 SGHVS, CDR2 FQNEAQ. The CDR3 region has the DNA TGTGCCAGCAGCTCGGACCTGGAGGCCCCCCTCTCTGGGGCCAACGTCCTGACTTTC. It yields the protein CASSSDLEAPLSGANVLTF.

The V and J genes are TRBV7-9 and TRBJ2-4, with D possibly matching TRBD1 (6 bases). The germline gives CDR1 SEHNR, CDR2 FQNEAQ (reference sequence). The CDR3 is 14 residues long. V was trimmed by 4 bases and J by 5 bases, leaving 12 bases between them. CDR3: CASSYTGFENIQYF. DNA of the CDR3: TGTGCCAGCAGCTACACAGGGTTCGAAAACATTCAGTACTTC.

The CDR3 protein is CASSYGGANEQFF. DNA of the CDR3: TGTGCCAGCAGTTACGGAGGGGCCAATGAGCAGTTCTTC. The chain carries TRBV6-5 and TRBJ2-1, with D possibly matching TRBD2 (6 bases). The germline CDR1 and CDR2 sequences are MNHEY and SVGAGI. The CDR3 sequence is 13 residues long. V lost 2 bases and J 6 bases, leaving 8 bases between the germline ends.

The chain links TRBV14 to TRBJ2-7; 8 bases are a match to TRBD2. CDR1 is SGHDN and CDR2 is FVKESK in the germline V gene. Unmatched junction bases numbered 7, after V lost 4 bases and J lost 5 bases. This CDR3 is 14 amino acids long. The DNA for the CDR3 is TGTGCCAGCAGCCCCGGGACTAGATGCGACGAGCAGTACTTC. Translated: CASSPGTRCDEQYF.

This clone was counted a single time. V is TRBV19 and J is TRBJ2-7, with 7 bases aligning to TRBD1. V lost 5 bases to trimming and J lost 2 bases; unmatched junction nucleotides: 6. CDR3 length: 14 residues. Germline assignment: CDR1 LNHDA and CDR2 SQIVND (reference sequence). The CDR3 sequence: CASSPRQGAYEQYF. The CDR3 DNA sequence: TGTGCCAGTAGTCCTCGGCAGGGGGCCTACGAGCAGTACTTC.